The 5 T cell receptor beta chains below come from one sample, sequenced in a study of cytomegalovirus exposure and HLA in healthy donors. Both 60 Vbeta primers and 13 Jbeta primers went into the PCR. Data came from immunoSEQ multiplex PCR; TCRdb stores just in-frame clones and leaves some out. The sample holds around 140,000 clones; approximately 80% are singletons and the top ten take more than 4%. Sequenced input: PBMCs. The receptor set was obtained from a male donor in good health and CMV-seropositive.

CDR3 nucleotides: TGTGCCAGCAGTGCTAACAGGGCCTATGGCTACACCTTC. Translation: CASSANRAYGYTF. The chain uses TRBV2 and TRBJ1-2, with D perhaps matching TRBD1 (6 bases). The V gene lost 4 bases and the J gene lost 4 bases, with 10 bases spanning the gap. This CDR3 region has 13 residues. Germline assignment: CDR1 SNHLY and CDR2 FYNNEI.

The chain combines TRBV6-1 with TRBJ1-5; D not certain. With 3 bases removed from V and 3 bases from J, the gap between germline ends came to 15 bases. The CDR3 loop spans 16 amino acids. Germline V CDR1 and CDR2: MNHNS, SASEGT. CDR3 DNA sequence: TGTGCCAGCAGTGATGGGCTACGGGGAGTCAATCAGCCCCAGCATTTT. Translated, it gives CASSDGLRGVNQPQHF.

This rearrangement joins TRBV7-9 to TRBJ1-3, with 7 bases lining up with TRBD1. The CDR3 consists of 16 residues. With 5 bases clipped from V and 9 bases from J, the junction kept 16 bases outside the gene matches. The V gene's germline CDR1 is SEHNR and CDR2 FQNEAQ (reference sequence). This CDR3 reads CASSPFRDSAVGTIYF. In DNA, the CDR3 is TGTGCCAGCAGCCCCTTTCGGGACAGCGCTGTTGGCACCATATATTTT.

V is TRBV7-2 and J is TRBJ2-7; 8 bases match TRBD2. Germline assignment: CDR1 SGHTA and CDR2 FQGNSA. The CDR3 covers 13 residues. V lost 5 bases, J lost 6 bases, and 6 bases stayed unmatched. The CDR3: CASSPGTRREQYF. The CDR3 DNA sequence: TGTGCCAGCAGCCCCGGGACTAGACGCGAGCAGTACTTC.

This clone was picked up one time. The chain is built from TRBV5-1 and TRBJ1-5, with D uncertain. Germline V gene lookup returns CDR1 SGHRS and CDR2 YFSETQ. The V end lost 0 bases, the J end lost 4 bases, and 11 bases lay between the germline ends. The CDR3 has 15 amino acids. In DNA form, the CDR3 reads TGCGCCAGCAGCTTGGGAGGCTTGAATAATCAGCCCCAGCATTTT. Protein sequence: CASSLGGLNNQPQHF.